This TCR beta chain was found in a study of beta chain features in type 1 diabetes. At the level of the study: Sorted cells examined across all samples numbered 107,917,701.

Notes on the study in general: Moderate yet significant TCRB CDR3 shortening was seen in Type 1 diabetes patients in all four CD4+ subsets. A closer apparent resemblance between naive, central memory and Treg TCRB repertoires was seen in patients than in healthy donors. Type 1 diabetes patients had fewer VDJ junction insertions and more deletions.

This CDR3 contains 12 residues. V was pared by 1 base and J by 4 bases, with 4 bases between. The germline CDR1 and CDR2 sequences are SGHTA and FQGNSA. A note on this clone: Its antigen is not identified. Other DNA sequences of this sample code for an identical CDR3.

The study reverse transcribed the entire isolated RNA, so it sequenced expressed TCRB transcripts. Repertoires were generated with immunoSEQ multiplex PCR, while TCRdb's copy carries only in-frame clones and drops some. The sample lists over 300,000 clones, about a tenth seen once, with over 0.95% in the top ten. The chain carries TRBV7-2 and TRBJ1-2; no firm D call. Sequencing input: central memory CD4+ T cells from blood. This clonotype was sampled from a man younger than 40 with type 1 diabetes. Here the CDR3 reads CASSLVGYGYTF. CDR3 coding DNA: TGTGCCAGCAGCTTAGTGGGCTATGGCTACACCTTC.